A single sample gave rise to the 5 T cell receptor beta chains below, sequenced in a study of T-cell memory formation after mild COVID-19. From the 5' RACE reads, TCRdb called clonotypes with MiXCR, one entry per CDR3 protein. The sample includes 250,000 to 300,000 distinct CDR3 sequences, about 16% of them seen just once. The specimen was PBMCs or a T cell subset sorted from them (not recorded which). The receptors here all came from a man younger than 35 who had mild COVID-19 (a few samples of this study predate the infection). Cell type and time point are not known.

CDR3 loop: CASSLGQGHRETQYF. The CDR3 region has the DNA TGTGCCAGCTCCCTCGGACAGGGGCATCGGGAGACCCAGTACTTC. The chain uses TRBV18 and TRBJ2-5; 9 bases align to TRBD1. Trimming took 6 bases from V and 5 from J; bases not matched to a gene: 10. Germline loops: CDR1 KGHSH, CDR2 LQKENI. The CDR3 runs 15 residues.

This clonotype was detected a few times. This chain connects TRBV4-3 to TRBJ1-5; 7 positions match TRBD1. CDR3 length: 14 residues. The ends lost 4 bases at V and 5 bases at J; junction bases unmatched: 5. Germline V CDR1 and CDR2: LGHNA, YSLEER. The CDR3 DNA reads as TGCGCCAGCAGCCCCCGACAGGGAGATCAGCCCCAGCATTTT. Translated, it gives CASSPRQGDQPQHF.

This clonotype was counted between two and nine times. V is TRBV5-1 and J is TRBJ2-3; unclear D gene. The CDR3 covers 14 residues. The germline V gene has CDR1 SGHRS and CDR2 YFSETQ. The V and J ends lost 8 bases and 4 bases respectively, with 17 bases between them. The CDR3 sequence is CASSSGSPPDTQYF. CDR3 bases: TGCGCCAGTTCCAGTGGGTCCCCGCCAGATACGCAGTATTTT.

J is TRBJ2-5 and V is TRBV12-3 or TRBV12-4, with 9 bases matching TRBD1. The junction had 2 bases not matched to a gene; V was cut back by 3 bases and J by 3 bases. This CDR3 has 14 amino acids. CDR3 amino acids: CASSLGQGEETQYF. The CDR3 bases are TGTGCCAGCAGTTTGGGACAGGGAGAAGAGACCCAGTACTTC.

The chain uses TRBV11-3 and TRBJ2-2; D remains unclear. The germline V and J ends were trimmed by 5 bases and 5 bases, with 6 bases remaining between them. In germline, CDR1 is SGHNT, CDR2 YENEEA. The CDR3 totals 12 residues. The CDR3 loop is CASSDETGELFF. The DNA of the CDR3 is TGTGCCAGCAGCGACGAGACCGGGGAGCTGTTTTTT.